Each of the 19 T cell receptor beta chains below was sequenced from the same sample in a study of T cell repertoires in cytomegalovirus infection (dated by TCRdb to the late 2010s). The sample's treatment or condition label, decoded: in vitro stimulation with specific CMV peptide epitopes to enrich CMV-specific T cells. The sequencer was an Illumina HiSeq 1500. The raw public reads went through TCRdb reprocessing: fastp at Q25, MiXCR clone calling, in-frame beta chains kept. When rows share a CDR3 protein, they turn into one entry using the most common DNA and genes. The sample table holds fewer than 1,000,000 distinct CDR3 sequences, of which roughly 31% were seen once. Clones ranked in the top ten supply around 15% of the sample. Their specific antigens are unknown. The source was cultured CD8+ T cells from PBMCs, collected from culture after CMV antigen stimulation. The receptors here all came from a human donor in good health (CMV status not recorded). Some clones in this sample may be carry-over from other donors' samples.

This chain uses TRBV7-9 with TRBJ2-7, with D unclear. Germline lookup yields CDR1 SEHNR and CDR2 FQNEAQ (reference sequence). Trimming removed 1 base from V and 4 bases from J, with 11 bases in between. The CDR3 runs 14 residues. The CDR3: CASSLDAGKYEQYF. Here the CDR3 DNA reads TGTGCCAGCAGCTTAGATGCTGGGAAATACGAGCAGTACTTC.

This clonotype has a handful of counts. Here the CDR3 reads CASSQSADTQYF. As DNA, the CDR3 is TGTGCCAGCAGTCAGAGTGCAGATACGCAGTATTTT. The V call is TRBV27, the J call TRBJ2-3; D is unclear. This CDR3 has 12 amino acids. Deletions cut 5 bases from V and 4 bases from J, with 7 bases between. The germline CDR1 and CDR2 sequences are MNHEY and SMNVEV (reference sequence).

This clonotype was detected a few times. V gene TRBV10-3 combines with J gene TRBJ2-1; D may be TRBD1 (6 bases). Trimming shortened V by 6 bases and J by 5 bases, and 11 bases separated the two germline ends. The CDR3 contains 13 residues. Germline V gene sequence: CDR1 ENHRY, CDR2 SYGVKD. The CDR3 region has the DNA TGTGCCATCAGGACCAGACAGGACAATGAGCAGTTCTTC. Its translation is CAIRTRQDNEQFF.

V and J are TRBV2 and TRBJ1-5, with 8 positions matching TRBD1. V lost 5 bases and J lost 3; bases outside the gene matches: 6. Per the germline V gene, CDR1 is SNHLY and CDR2 is FYNNEI. The CDR3 totals 15 residues. The CDR3 nucleotides read TGTGCCAGCAGTTGGGACAGGCTCCTCAATCAGCCCCAGCATTTT. Protein product: CASSWDRLLNQPQHF.

Comments on this clonotype: Given a much more abundant clone one base away, this may be a read error. The chain carries TRBV12-3 or TRBV12-4 and TRBJ2-5, with 7 nucleotides matching TRBD2. The CDR3 runs to 19 residues. V shed 6 bases, J shed 1 base, and the junction held 20 bases outside the gene matches. The CDR3 spells CASSRAGDLGVSIQETQYF. CDR3 in DNA: TGTGCCAGCAGCCGGGCGGGGGACCTTGGGGTATCTATCCAAGAGACCCAGTACTTC.

This clonotype was counted only a few times. The chain combines TRBV6-1 with TRBJ1-4; D remains unclear. The length of the CDR3 is 14 residues. V gave up 3 bases and J gave up 6 bases, with 11 bases separating them. Per germline, CDR1 MNHNS and CDR2 SASEGT. The CDR3 nucleotides read TGTGCCAGCAGTGATGACCCAGATGATGAAAAACTGTTTTTT. Amino acid sequence: CASSDDPDDEKLFF.

This clonotype was observed a handful of times. The chain employs TRBV19 and TRBJ1-6; TRBD1 agrees at 7 bases. The CDR3 totals 19 residues. V was clipped by 0 bases and J by 9 bases; unmatched bases: 17. Per the germline V gene, CDR1 is LNHDA and CDR2 is SQIVND (reference sequence). DNA of the CDR3: TGTGCCAGTAGTATAGACCATAGGACAGGCAGCATGAGGAGTTCACCCCTCCACTTT. As protein: CASSIDHRTGSMRSSPLHF.

The rearrangement joins TRBV5-4 to TRBJ2-7; weak D call: TRBD1 (6 bases). Germline V gene lookup returns CDR1 SGHNT and CDR2 YYREEE (reference sequence). The CDR3 spans 13 residues. The germline V and J ends were trimmed by 3 bases and 3 bases, with 10 bases remaining between them. CDR3 protein: CASSSPGDYEQYV. CDR3 coding DNA: TGTGCCAGCAGCTCTCCAGGGGACTACGAGCAGTACGTC.

V gene TRBV27 combines with J gene TRBJ2-7; D remains unclear. Germline V CDR1 and CDR2: MNHEY, SMNVEV (reference sequence). The CDR3 consists of 13 residues. V was pared by 2 bases and J by 4 bases, with 9 bases between. The DNA for the CDR3 is TGTGCCAGCAGTTTAATGTCCGCTTACGAGCAGTACGTC. Translated: CASSLMSAYEQYV.

This CDR3 reads CASSVVGDQGATIYGYTF. In DNA, the CDR3 is TGTGCCAGCAGCGTAGTAGGGGACCAGGGGGCCACAATCTATGGCTACACCTTC. This sequence joins TRBV9 and TRBJ1-2; TRBD1 aligns across 8 bases. In germline, CDR1 is SGDLS, CDR2 YYNGEE. The V segment lost 0 bases and the J segment 4 bases; nucleotides outside the gene matches: 14. This CDR3 has 18 amino acids.

The chain joins TRBV7-9 to TRBJ2-3, with D perhaps matching TRBD2 (5 bases). The CDR3 length is 15 residues. V was pared by 1 base and J by 2 bases, with 10 bases between. CDR1 and CDR2 from the germline V gene are SEHNR and FQNEAQ (reference sequence). The CDR3 sequence: CASSLGPGNTDTQYF. The CDR3 DNA is TGTGCCAGCAGCTTAGGTCCCGGGAACACAGATACGCAGTATTTT. Full variable domain (missing parts from reference TRBV7-9 and TRBJ2-3): DTGVSQNPRHKITKRGQNVTFRCDPISEHNRLYWYRQTLGQGPEFLTYFQNEAQLEKSRLLSDRFSAERPKGSFSTLEIQRTEQGDSAMYLCASSLGPGNTDTQYFGPGTRLTVL.

This chain uses TRBV20-1 with TRBJ2-7; TRBD2 agrees at 11 bases. J lost 5 bases, V lost 5 bases, and 14 bases had no gene match. Germline V gives CDR1 DFQATT, CDR2 SNEGSKA (reference sequence). The CDR3 consists of 16 residues. The CDR3 sequence is CSAPNELGLAGDEQYF. For the CDR3, the DNA is TGCAGTGCTCCAAACGAACTTGGACTAGCGGGTGACGAGCAGTACTTC.

The chain combines TRBV12-3 or TRBV12-4 with TRBJ2-2, with D possibly TRBD2 on 6 matching bases. Trimming cost V 8 bases and J 0 bases, with 10 bases left between them. This CDR3 contains 14 residues. The CDR3, as DNA: TGTGCCAGCTTTACTAGCTCGAACACCGGGGAGCTGTTTTTT. Protein sequence: CASFTSSNTGELFF.

Many counts were recorded for this clonotype. The chain combines TRBV7-6 with TRBJ2-5; 12 bases align to TRBD2. V lost 1 base, J lost 1 base, and 10 bases stayed unmatched. CDR1 is SGHVS, CDR2 FNYEAQ, per germline. CDR3 length: 19 residues. CDR3 region: CASSLGPPTSGGFQETQYF. DNA for the CDR3: TGTGCCAGCAGCTTAGGGCCGCCGACTAGCGGGGGTTTCCAAGAGACCCAGTACTTC.

This clonotype occurred a few times. The V call is TRBV10-2, the J call TRBJ2-1; TRBD2 agrees at 10 bases. Per germline, CDR1 WSHSY and CDR2 SAAADI. This CDR3 comprises 16 residues. The V gene end was trimmed by 6 bases and the J gene end by 3 bases; junction bases not matched to a gene: 8. The DNA for the CDR3 is TGCGCCAGCAGACAAATGACTAGCGGGTTCTACAATGAGCAGTTCTTC. This gives the protein CASRQMTSGFYNEQFF.

Details on this clonotype: The junction departs from the called germline gene at one end, perhaps through a read error. The chain is built from TRBV9 and TRBJ2-1; TRBD2 is a possible D gene (6 bases). Germline lookup yields CDR1 SGDLS and CDR2 YYNGEE. CDR3 length equals 15 residues. The CDR3 region has the DNA TGTGCCAACAGCCCGCGGGACGGCTCCTACAATGAGCAGTTCTTC. It is translated as CANSPRDGSYNEQFF.

This clonotype was observed a handful of times. V and J are TRBV7-6 and TRBJ1-2; no clear D gene. The V gene's germline CDR1 is SGHVS and CDR2 FNYEAQ. Trimming removed 1 base from V and 4 bases from J, with 13 bases in between. This CDR3 is 15 amino acids long. CDR3 sequence (DNA): TGTGCCAGCAGCTTAGGGCCGATAGACCCCTATGGCTACACCTTC. Its translation: CASSLGPIDPYGYTF.

The table lists this clonotype with a few counts. The chain has TRBV6-9 and TRBJ2-3, with D unresolved. Trimming shortened V by 2 bases and J by 1 base, and 10 bases separated the two germline ends. The V gene's germline CDR1 is MNHGY and CDR2 SVAAGI. CDR3 length: 15 residues. In nucleotides, the CDR3 is TGTGCCAGCAGTTATAGAATTGCGGGCACAGATACGCAGTATTTT. It yields the protein CASSYRIAGTDTQYF.

The sample holds many counts of this clonotype. The V gene is TRBV7-8, the J gene TRBJ2-1; TRBD2 agrees at 9 bases. CDR1 SGHVS and CDR2 FQNEAQ come from the germline V gene. The V gene end was trimmed by 5 bases and the J gene end by 3 bases; junction bases not matched to a gene: 8. This CDR3 contains 16 residues. In DNA form, the CDR3 reads TGTGCCAGCAGCCATTTGACTAGCGGTTACTACAATGAGCAGTTCTTC. This gives the protein CASSHLTSGYYNEQFF.